Listed here are 14 T cell receptor beta chains from one sample, sequenced in a study of T cells of healthy individuals. Each CDR3 protein is one row after TCRdb ran MiXCR on the 5' RACE reads. The sample gives around 80,000 distinct CDR3 sequences, around 5.1% of which show up once; roughly 7.5% is in the top ten. The receptor set was obtained from a female donor in good health.

The chain joins TRBV6-2 or TRBV6-3 to TRBJ1-1; a weak D match, TRBD1 (6 bases). Trimming cost V 5 bases and J 8 bases, with 15 bases left between them. This CDR3 comprises 13 residues. Germline CDR1 is MNHEY and CDR2 is SVGEGT. Written as DNA, the CDR3 is TGTGCCAGCAGTCCTGAACAGGGACGAGAAGCTTTCTTT. Its translation: CASSPEQGREAFF.

The chain has TRBV12-3 or TRBV12-4 and TRBJ1-1; D is unresolved. Trimming removed 2 bases at V and 2 bases at J, with 15 bases between. The CDR3 loop spans 16 amino acids. CDR3 protein: CASSLPNESDNTEAFF. The CDR3 DNA sequence: TGTGCCAGCAGTTTACCAAACGAGTCCGACAACACTGAAGCTTTCTTT.

On this clonotype: Just one base apart from a much larger clone, this may be a read error. This chain connects TRBV6-2 or TRBV6-3 to TRBJ2-4, with D perhaps matching TRBD2 (5 bases). V gave up 8 bases and J gave up 7 bases, with 12 bases separating them. The CDR3 is made up of 12 amino acids. Germline-derived CDR1 and CDR2 are MNHEY and SVGEGT. The DNA of the CDR3 is TGTGCCAGCGTGGAGAGCGGCAACATTCAGTACTTC. It translates to CASVESGNIQYF.

This clonotype was counted at least ten times. V gene TRBV30 combines with J gene TRBJ2-7, with TRBD2 identical over 7 bases. Losses at the gene ends were 3 bases for V and 7 bases for J; bases not matched to a gene: 3. The CDR3 totals 11 residues. Germline V gene data show CDR1 as GTSNPN and CDR2 as SVGIG (reference sequence). The CDR3 reads CAWRPGLEQYF. The CDR3 DNA sequence: TGTGCCTGGAGACCGGGACTAGAGCAGTACTTC.

There are a few counts of this clonotype. V and J are TRBV28 and TRBJ2-4; no firm D call. CDR3 length: 13 amino acids. Germline V gene lookup returns CDR1 MDHEN and CDR2 SYDVKM. Trimming shortened V by 6 bases and J by 2 bases, and 8 bases separated the two germline ends. Written as DNA, the CDR3 is TGTGCCAGCAGAACAGTTACCAAAAACATTCAGTACTTC. It translates to CASRTVTKNIQYF.

Only a few counts were recorded for this clonotype. This chain links TRBV4-3 with TRBJ1-5; D is undetermined. With 0 bases removed from V and 4 bases from J, the gap between germline ends came to 10 bases. In germline, CDR1 is LGHNA, CDR2 YSLEER. The CDR3 spans 15 residues. CDR3 amino acids: CASSQDRFGNQPQHF. CDR3 in DNA: TGCGCCAGCAGCCAAGATAGGTTTGGGAATCAGCCCCAGCATTTT.

This clonotype was observed a few times. The chain is built from TRBV7-2 and TRBJ2-7, with 7 bases fitting TRBD1. The length of the CDR3 is 12 residues. The germline gives CDR1 SGHTA, CDR2 FQGNSA. J lost 4 bases, V lost 5 bases, and 2 bases had no gene match. CDR3 region: CASSTTGYEQYF. CDR3 DNA: TGTGCCAGCAGCACGACAGGGTACGAGCAGTACTTC.

This clonotype showed up many times. The genes are TRBV20-1 and TRBJ2-1; D gene ambiguous. This CDR3 has 13 residues. CDR1 and CDR2 from the germline V gene are DFQATT and SNEGSKA (reference sequence). The CDR3 sequence: CSLAREVGNEQFF. The CDR3 DNA reads as TGCAGCCTTGCTAGAGAGGTTGGCAATGAGCAGTTCTTC.

This clonotype was picked up many times. This rearrangement joins TRBV7-2 to TRBJ1-1, with D possibly being TRBD1 (5 bases). In germline, CDR1 is SGHTA, CDR2 FQGNSA. Trimming took off 4 bases at V and 5 bases at J, with 14 bases between the two ends. This CDR3 region has 14 residues. CDR3 nucleotides: TGTGCCAGCAGCTCCTCGCCAGGGCAAACTGAAGCTTTCTTT. Translated, it gives CASSSSPGQTEAFF.

At least ten counts were recorded for this clonotype. The chain is built from TRBV6-1 and TRBJ2-4; the D gene could be TRBD1 or TRBD2 (5 bases each). The germline CDR1 and CDR2 sequences are MNHNS and SASEGT. The V and J ends lost 5 bases and 1 base respectively, with 15 bases between them. This CDR3 has 16 amino acids. The chain's CDR3 is CASSPRGPDAKNIQYF. The DNA of the CDR3 is TGTGCCAGCAGTCCCCGGGGCCCGGATGCCAAAAACATTCAGTACTTC.

The chain uses TRBV6-2 or TRBV6-3 and TRBJ2-1, with 11 bases fitting TRBD2. The junction had 5 bases not matched to a gene; V was cut back by 5 bases and J by 5 bases. Germline CDR1 MNHEY, CDR2 SVGEGT. There are 15 residues in the CDR3. CDR3 amino acids: CASSRTSGHNNEQFF. The CDR3 DNA is TGTGCCAGCAGTCGGACTAGCGGGCACAACAATGAGCAGTTCTTC.

This clonotype showed up many times. The rearrangement uses TRBV4-3 and TRBJ1-2; the D is unclear. This CDR3 is 16 amino acids long. Germline CDR1 is LGHNA and CDR2 is YSLEER. Trimming removed 4 bases at V and 1 base at J, with 16 bases between. DNA for the CDR3: TGCGCCAGCAGCCCGGAGGCCGCCAGGCGTAACTATGGCTACACCTTC. It is translated as CASSPEAARRNYGYTF.

The gene calls are TRBV6-2 or TRBV6-3 and TRBJ1-5, with a tentative D call TRBD1 (5 bases). This CDR3 spans 15 amino acids. V dropped 8 bases and J dropped 3 bases, with 17 bases sitting between them. The germline CDR1 and CDR2 sequences are MNHEY and SVGEGT. The CDR3 DNA reads TGTGCCAGCGGTCCGAGGGGTAGCCTCAATCAGCCCCAGCATTTT. Encoded protein: CASGPRGSLNQPQHF.

This clonotype was counted at least ten times. This chain connects TRBV28 to TRBJ1-2; 9 bases map to TRBD1. Germline CDR1 and CDR2: MDHEN and SYDVKM. V lost 3 bases and J lost 3; bases outside the gene matches: 11. The CDR3 consists of 17 residues. CDR3 amino acids: CASSFSPGQGGDYGYTF. DNA of the CDR3: TGTGCCAGCAGTTTTTCTCCGGGACAGGGAGGGGACTATGGCTACACCTTC.